This T cell receptor (beta chain) was found in a study of T cell clonality in common variable immunodeficiency. The assay was immunoSEQ multiplex PCR, and TCRdb's table has in-frame clones only and misses some. The repertoire has about 52,000 clones, none seen only once; the ten largest take about 1.8%. This clone was recorded many times. Sequenced: peripheral blood mononuclear cells. The sequence was collected from a person aged 18 to 70 in good health.

The CDR3 is CASSESQGSGYTF. The sequenced part of the CDR3 DNA is TGTGCCAGCAGTGAGAGTCAGGGCTCTGGC. The chain couples TRBV6-1 to TRBJ1-2; D is possibly TRBD1 (5 bases). The CDR3 goes on 3 residues after the read ends, and that part is filled in from the germline J gene. The germline V and J ends were trimmed by 3 bases and 7 bases, with 12 bases remaining between them. CDR1 is MNHNS and CDR2 is SASEGT in the germline V gene. This CDR3 is built from 13 residues.